Listed below are T cell receptor beta chains from one sample, sequenced in a study of blood T cells in healthy people across ages. TCRdb re-derived calls from the 5' RACE reads in MiXCR, one entry per CDR3 protein. The sample lists about a million distinct CDR3 sequences, about two fifths occurring once. Source material: blood. These receptors all stem from a man aged 18 to 35 in good health. Each CDR3 is given with its conserved first and last residue. The order of the fields is J gene, CDR3 length, D gene, clone size, V gene, CDR3 protein, CDR3 DNA. D genes are given only for firm matches. Clone size is given for some rows only: seen once, a few or many times, or a class if the clone is expanded.

TRBJ2-5 | 13 | TRBD1 | many | TRBV29-1 | CSAQGPTQETQYF | TGCAGCGCACAGGGGCCGACCCAAGAGACCCAGTACTTC
TRBJ2-7 | 16 | . | . | TRBV10-3 | CAISATYGQDTYEQYF | TGTGCCATCAGTGCGACTTACGGGCAGGACACCTACGAGCAGTACTTC
TRBJ1-2 | 11 | . | . | TRBV30 | CASYIPYGYTF | TGTGCTTCTTATATACCCTATGGCTACACCTTC
TRBJ1-2 | 13 | . | . | TRBV6-5 | CASSYRGSGGYTF | TGTGCCAGCAGTTACCGAGGGTCGGGAGGCTACACCTTC
TRBJ2-3 | 15 | . | . | TRBV5-6 | CASSLKGTTGDTQYF | TGTGCCAGCAGCTTGAAAGGTACTACGGGAGATACGCAGTATTTT
TRBJ1-5 | 15 | . | . | TRBV24-1 | CATSAVGGNNQPQHF | TGTGCCACCAGTGCCGTGGGGGGGAACAATCAGCCCCAGCATTTT
TRBJ1-2 | 11 | . | few | TRBV5-1 | CASSLGFGYTF | TGCGCCAGCAGCTTGGGTTTTGGCTACACCTTC
TRBJ1-2 | 18 | . | . | TRBV11-2 | CASSLDSSALEGLYGYTF | TGTGCCAGCAGCTTAGATTCGTCGGCCCTCGAGGGCCTCTATGGCTACACCTTC
TRBJ1-4 | 14 | TRBD1 | . | TRBV4-3 | CVSSQGQGGEKLFF | TGCGTCAGCAGCCAAGGACAGGGTGGCGAAAAACTGTTTTTT
TRBJ1-2 | 13 | . | . | TRBV6-6 | CASSYGEWGGYTF | TGTGCCAGCAGTTACGGCGAGTGGGGTGGCTACACCTTC
TRBJ1-4 | 15 | . | few | TRBV11-1 | CASSATDGVNEKLFF | TGTGCCAGCAGCGCCACGGACGGTGTTAATGAAAAACTGTTTTTT
TRBJ1-2 | 14 | . | . | TRBV2 | CASTASSLNYGYTF | TGTGCCAGCACCGCTTCCAGTTTAAACTATGGCTACACCTTC
TRBJ2-7 | 18 | . | . | TRBV11-2 | CASSHPVTTRDSYNEQYF | TGTGCCAGCAGCCACCCCGTTACAACGAGGGACTCCTACAATGAGCAGTACTTC
TRBJ1-1 | 15 | . | few | TRBV20-1 | CSAPTGGGLNTEAFF | TGCAGTGCCCCAACGGGGGGGGGCTTGAACACTGAAGCTTTCTTT
TRBJ1-2 | 13 | TRBD1 | few | TRBV20-1 | CSVPAGTAYGYTF | TGCAGTGTCCCGGCCGGGACAGCCTATGGCTACACCTTC
TRBJ1-6 | 16 | . | few | TRBV4-1 | CASSPEWGQFNSPLHF | TGCGCCAGCAGCCCAGAGTGGGGTCAGTTCAATTCACCCCTCCACTTT
TRBJ1-5 | 15 | . | . | TRBV7-8 | CASSSYRVSNQPQHF | TGTGCCAGCAGCTCCTACAGGGTTAGCAATCAGCCCCAGCATTTT
TRBJ1-2 | 15 | TRBD1 | . | TRBV4-3 | CASSRDRVIRYGYTF | TGCGCCAGCAGCCGGGACAGGGTCATCCGGTATGGCTACACCTTC
TRBJ1-6 | 17 | TRBD1 | many | TRBV12-3/TRBV12-4 | CASRTGQGSSYNSPLHF | TGTGCCAGCAGAACGGGACAGGGTAGCTCCTATAATTCACCCCTCCACTTT
TRBJ1-6 | 11 | . | . | TRBV2 | CASTQNSPLHF | TGTGCCAGCACTCAGAATTCACCCCTCCACTTT
TRBJ1-4 | 15 | TRBD1 | . | TRBV20-1 | CSARDRGRYNEKLFF | TGCAGTGCTAGGGACAGGGGGAGGTATAATGAAAAACTGTTTTTT
TRBJ1-4 | 15 | TRBD1 | few | TRBV4-3 | CASSHGTGTNEKLFF | TGCGCCAGCAGCCACGGGACAGGCACTAATGAAAAACTGTTTTTT
TRBJ1-5 | 12 | . | many | TRBV21-1 | CASSRGDQPQHF | TGTGCCAGCAGCCGGGGTGATCAGCCCCAGCATTTT
TRBJ1-1 | 13 | TRBD1 | few | TRBV20-1 | CSAGGQGVTEAFF | TGCAGTGCTGGGGGACAGGGGGTTACTGAAGCTTTCTTT
TRBJ2-3 | 16 | TRBD2 | . | TRBV7-3 | CACSSGLAGGTDTQYF | TGTGCCTGCAGCTCGGGACTAGCGGGAGGCACAGATACGCAGTATTTT
TRBJ2-1 | 14 | TRBD1 | . | TRBV29-1 | CSVARQGIFGEQFF | TGCAGCGTTGCGAGACAGGGGATATTCGGTGAGCAGTTCTTC
TRBJ2-2 | 17 | TRBD1 | . | TRBV5-5 | CASRIGQGSAKGGELFF | TGTGCCAGCAGGATCGGACAGGGGTCGGCTAAGGGTGGGGAGCTGTTTTTT
TRBJ2-3 | 15 | . | . | TRBV28 | CASSWGGARADTQYF | TGTGCCAGCAGTTGGGGGGGGGCGCGAGCAGATACGCAGTATTTT
TRBJ2-5 | 15 | . | few | TRBV4-2 | CASSQDDRVQETQYF | TGTGCCAGCAGCCAGGACGACAGAGTCCAAGAGACCCAGTACTTC
TRBJ2-1 | 15 | . | . | TRBV2 | CASSDRRMKENEQFF | TGTGCCAGCAGTGATAGGCGGATGAAGGAAAATGAGCAGTTCTTC
TRBJ1-5 | 16 | TRBD1 | few | TRBV6-2/TRBV6-3 | CASSTGTGHNNQPQHF | TGTGCCAGCAGTACCGGGACAGGGCATAACAATCAGCCCCAGCATTTT
TRBJ1-5 | 14 | . | . | TRBV27 | CASTSSDGNQPQHF | TGTGCCAGCACCAGCTCGGACGGAAATCAGCCCCAGCATTTT
TRBJ1-3 | 17 | . | once | TRBV10-3 | CAISEEMVGGAGNTIYF | TGTGCCATCAGTGAGGAGATGGTAGGGGGAGCTGGAAACACCATATATTTT
TRBJ2-7 | 17 | TRBD1 | . | TRBV6-6 | CASSPSGQGIHFYEQYF | TGTGCCAGCAGTCCCTCGGGACAGGGGATTCACTTCTACGAGCAGTACTTC
TRBJ2-7 | 13 | . | few | TRBV2 | CASSAYRSYEQYF | TGTGCCAGCAGTGCCTACCGCTCCTACGAGCAGTACTTC
TRBJ2-2 | 15 | . | . | TRBV7-9 | CASSLNRAGTGELFF | TGTGCCAGCAGCTTAAACAGGGCAGGAACCGGGGAGCTGTTTTTT
TRBJ1-2 | 13 | TRBD1 | . | TRBV20-1 | CSARVTGDYGCTF | TGCAGTGCTAGAGTTACAGGGGACTATGGCTGCACCTTC
TRBJ1-1 | 14 | TRBD1 | few | TRBV5-1 | CASSPYDRGSEAFF | TGCGCCAGCAGCCCTTACGACAGGGGGTCGGAAGCTTTCTTT
TRBJ2-1 | 16 | . | . | TRBV4-1 | CASSQVGGIYYNEQFF | TGCGCCAGCAGCCAAGTTGGGGGGATCTACTACAATGAGCAGTTCTTC
TRBJ2-3 | 13 | . | . | TRBV11-1 | CARSKWSTDTQYF | TGTGCCAGAAGCAAGTGGAGCACAGATACGCAGTATTTT
TRBJ2-3 | 16 | TRBD2 | many | TRBV4-3 | CASSQESSGEADTQYF | TGCGCCAGCAGCCAAGAGTCAAGCGGGGAAGCAGATACGCAGTATTTT